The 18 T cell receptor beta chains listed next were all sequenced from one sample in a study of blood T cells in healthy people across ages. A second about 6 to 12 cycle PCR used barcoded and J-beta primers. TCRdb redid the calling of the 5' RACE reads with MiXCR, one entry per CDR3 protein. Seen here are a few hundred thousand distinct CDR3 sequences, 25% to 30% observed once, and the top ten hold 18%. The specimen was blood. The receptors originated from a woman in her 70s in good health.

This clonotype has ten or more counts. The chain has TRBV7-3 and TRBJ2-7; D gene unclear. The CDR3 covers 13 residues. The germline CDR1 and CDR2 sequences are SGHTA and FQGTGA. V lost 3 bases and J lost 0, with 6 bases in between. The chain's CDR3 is CASSLSSSYEQYF. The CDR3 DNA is TGTGCCAGCAGCTTGAGCAGCTCCTACGAGCAGTACTTC.

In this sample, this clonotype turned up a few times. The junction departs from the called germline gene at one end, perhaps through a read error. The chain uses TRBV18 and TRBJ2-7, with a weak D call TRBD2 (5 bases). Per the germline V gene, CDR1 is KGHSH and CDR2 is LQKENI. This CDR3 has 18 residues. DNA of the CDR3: TGTGCCAGCTCCGGGAATGTAGGGTTCCACTCGAGCTCCTACGGGCAGTACTTC. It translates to CASSGNVGFHSSSYGQYF.

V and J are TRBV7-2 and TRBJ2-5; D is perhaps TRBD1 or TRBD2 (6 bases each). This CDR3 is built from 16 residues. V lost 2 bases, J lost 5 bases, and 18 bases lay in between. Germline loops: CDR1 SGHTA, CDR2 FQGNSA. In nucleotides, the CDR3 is TGTGCCAGCAGCTTAAGATCGGGGGCTCGGGGGGAGACCCAGTACTTC. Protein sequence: CASSLRSGARGETQYF.

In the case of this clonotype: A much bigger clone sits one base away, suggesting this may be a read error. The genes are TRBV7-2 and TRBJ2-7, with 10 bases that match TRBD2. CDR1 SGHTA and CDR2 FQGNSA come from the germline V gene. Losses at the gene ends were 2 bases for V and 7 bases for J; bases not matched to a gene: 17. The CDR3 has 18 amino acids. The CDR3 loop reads CASSLQAGGPSSYNEQYF. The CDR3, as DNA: TGTGCCAGCAGCTTACAAGCGGGGGGGCCTTCTTCCTACAATGAGCAGTACTTC.

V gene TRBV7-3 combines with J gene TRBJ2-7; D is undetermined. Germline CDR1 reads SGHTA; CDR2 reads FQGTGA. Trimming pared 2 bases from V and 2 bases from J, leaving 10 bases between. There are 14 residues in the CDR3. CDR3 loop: CASSLGPEAYEQYF. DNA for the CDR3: TGTGCCAGCAGCTTAGGTCCAGAAGCCTACGAGCAGTACTTC.

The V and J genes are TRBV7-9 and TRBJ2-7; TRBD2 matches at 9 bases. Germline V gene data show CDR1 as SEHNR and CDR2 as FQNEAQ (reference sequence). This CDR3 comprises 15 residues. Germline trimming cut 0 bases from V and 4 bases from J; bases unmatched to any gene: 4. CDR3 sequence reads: CASSLASGSIYEQYF. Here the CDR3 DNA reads TGTGCCAGCAGCTTAGCTAGCGGGAGTATTTACGAGCAGTACTTC.

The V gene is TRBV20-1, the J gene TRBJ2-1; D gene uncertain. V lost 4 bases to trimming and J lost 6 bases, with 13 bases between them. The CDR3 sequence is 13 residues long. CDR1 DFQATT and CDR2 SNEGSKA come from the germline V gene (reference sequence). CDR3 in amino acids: CSAKKDRGNEQFF. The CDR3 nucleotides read TGCAGTGCTAAGAAAGACCGCGGCAATGAGCAGTTCTTC.

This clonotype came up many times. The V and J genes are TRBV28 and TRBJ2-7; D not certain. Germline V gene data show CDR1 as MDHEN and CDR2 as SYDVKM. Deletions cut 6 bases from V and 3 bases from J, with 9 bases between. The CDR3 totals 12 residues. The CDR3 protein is CASSLRSYEQYF. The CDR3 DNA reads TGTGCCAGCAGCTTGAGGAGCTACGAGCAGTACTTC.

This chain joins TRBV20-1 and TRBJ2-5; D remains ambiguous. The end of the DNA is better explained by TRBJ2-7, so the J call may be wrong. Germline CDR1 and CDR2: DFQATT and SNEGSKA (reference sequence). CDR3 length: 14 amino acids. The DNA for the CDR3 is TGCAGTGCTAGAGGAAAGGGAACCGGTCACGAGCAGTACTTC. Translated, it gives CSARGKGTGHEQYF.

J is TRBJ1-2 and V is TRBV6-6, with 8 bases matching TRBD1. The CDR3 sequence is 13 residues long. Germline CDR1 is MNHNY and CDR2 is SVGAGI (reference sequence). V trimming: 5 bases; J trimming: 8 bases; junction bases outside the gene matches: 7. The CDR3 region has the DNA TGTGCCAGCAGTCCACAGGGGGATAGGGGCTACACCTTC. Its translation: CASSPQGDRGYTF.

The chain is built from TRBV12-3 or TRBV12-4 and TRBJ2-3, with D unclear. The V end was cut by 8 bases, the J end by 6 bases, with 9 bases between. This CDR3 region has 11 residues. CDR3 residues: CASGRVDTQYF. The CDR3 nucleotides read TGTGCCAGCGGTCGCGTGGATACGCAGTATTTT.

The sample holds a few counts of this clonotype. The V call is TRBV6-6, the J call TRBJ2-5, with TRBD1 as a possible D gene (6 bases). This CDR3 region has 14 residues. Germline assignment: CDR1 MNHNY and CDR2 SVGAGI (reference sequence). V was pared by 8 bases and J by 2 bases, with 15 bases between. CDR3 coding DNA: TGTGCCAGCGCCCCAGGGGCCCTACAAGAGACCCAGTACTTC. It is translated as CASAPGALQETQYF.

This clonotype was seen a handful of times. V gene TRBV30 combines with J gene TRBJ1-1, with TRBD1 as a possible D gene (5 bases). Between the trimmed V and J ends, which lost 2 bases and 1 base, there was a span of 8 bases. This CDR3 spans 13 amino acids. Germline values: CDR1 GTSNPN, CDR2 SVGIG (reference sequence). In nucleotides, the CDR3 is TGTGCCTGGAGTTCGAGGGGGAACACTGAAGCTTTCTTT. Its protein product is CAWSSRGNTEAFF.

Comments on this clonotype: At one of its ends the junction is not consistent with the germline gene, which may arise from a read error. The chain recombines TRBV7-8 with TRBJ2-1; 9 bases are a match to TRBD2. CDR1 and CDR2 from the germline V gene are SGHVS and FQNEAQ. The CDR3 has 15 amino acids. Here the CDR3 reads CAGSPRRGGYNEQFF. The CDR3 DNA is TGTGCCGGCAGCCCGCGGCGGGGGGGTTACAATGAGCAGTTCTTC.

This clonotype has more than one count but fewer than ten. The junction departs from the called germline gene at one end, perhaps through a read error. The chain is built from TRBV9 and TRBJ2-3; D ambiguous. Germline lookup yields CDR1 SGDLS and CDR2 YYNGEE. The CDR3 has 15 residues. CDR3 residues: CASSLRRAATDTQYF. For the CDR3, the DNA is TGTGCCAGCAGCCTCCGTCGGGCCGCCACAGACACGCAGTATTTT.

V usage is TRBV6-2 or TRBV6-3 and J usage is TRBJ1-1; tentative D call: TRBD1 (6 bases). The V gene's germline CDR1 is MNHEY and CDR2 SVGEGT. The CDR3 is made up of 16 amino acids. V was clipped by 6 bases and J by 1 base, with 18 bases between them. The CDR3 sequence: CASSNGGLGQNTEAFF. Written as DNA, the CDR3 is TGTGCCAGCAGCAACGGGGGATTGGGACAGAACACTGAAGCTTTCTTT.

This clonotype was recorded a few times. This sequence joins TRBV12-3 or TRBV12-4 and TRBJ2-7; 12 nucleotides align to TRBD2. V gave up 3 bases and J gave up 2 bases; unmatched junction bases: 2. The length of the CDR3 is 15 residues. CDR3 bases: TGTGCCAGCAGTTTGACTAGCGGGGGCCCCTACGAGCAGTACTTC. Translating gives CASSLTSGGPYEQYF.

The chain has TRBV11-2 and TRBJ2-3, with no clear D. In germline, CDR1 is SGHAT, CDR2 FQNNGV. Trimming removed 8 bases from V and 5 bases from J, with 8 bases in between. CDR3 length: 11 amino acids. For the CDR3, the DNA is TGTGCCAGCGCGGACCGAGATACGCAGTATTTT. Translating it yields CASADRDTQYF.